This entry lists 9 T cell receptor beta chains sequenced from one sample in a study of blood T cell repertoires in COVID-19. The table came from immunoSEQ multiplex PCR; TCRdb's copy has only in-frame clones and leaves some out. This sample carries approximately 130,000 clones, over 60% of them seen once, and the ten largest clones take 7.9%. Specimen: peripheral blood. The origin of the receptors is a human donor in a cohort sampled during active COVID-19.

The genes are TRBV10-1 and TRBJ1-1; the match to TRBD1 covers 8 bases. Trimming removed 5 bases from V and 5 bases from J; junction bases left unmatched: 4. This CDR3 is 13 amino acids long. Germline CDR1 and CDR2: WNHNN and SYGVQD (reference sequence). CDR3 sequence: CASSRTGRTEAFF. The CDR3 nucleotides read TGCGCCAGCAGTAGGACAGGGAGAACTGAAGCTTTCTTT.

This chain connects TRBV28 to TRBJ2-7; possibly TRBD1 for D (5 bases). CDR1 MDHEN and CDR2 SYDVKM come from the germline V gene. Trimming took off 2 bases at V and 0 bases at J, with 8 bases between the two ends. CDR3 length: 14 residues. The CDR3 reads CASSLAGISYEQYF. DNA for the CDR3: TGTGCCAGCAGTTTAGCAGGGATCTCCTACGAGCAGTACTTC. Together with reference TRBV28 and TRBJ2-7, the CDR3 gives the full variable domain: DVKVTQSSRYLVKRTGEKVFLECVQDMDHENMFWYRQDPGLGLRLIYFSYDVKMKEKGDIPEGYSVSREKKERFSLILESASTNQTSMYLCASSLAGISYEQYFGPGTRLTVT.

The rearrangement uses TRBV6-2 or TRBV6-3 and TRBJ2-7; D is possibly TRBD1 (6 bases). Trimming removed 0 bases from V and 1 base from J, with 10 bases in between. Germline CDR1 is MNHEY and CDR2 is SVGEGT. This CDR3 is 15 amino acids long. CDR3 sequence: CASSYSQGGSYEQYF. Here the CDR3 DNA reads TGTGCCAGCAGTTACTCACAGGGTGGGTCCTACGAGCAGTACTTC.

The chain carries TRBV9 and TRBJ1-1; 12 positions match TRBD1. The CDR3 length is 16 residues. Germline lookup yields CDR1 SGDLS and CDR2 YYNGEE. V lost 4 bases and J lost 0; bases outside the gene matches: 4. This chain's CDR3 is CASSTGTGGLNTEAFF. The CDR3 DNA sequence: TGTGCCAGCAGCACCGGGACAGGGGGCTTGAACACTGAAGCTTTCTTT.

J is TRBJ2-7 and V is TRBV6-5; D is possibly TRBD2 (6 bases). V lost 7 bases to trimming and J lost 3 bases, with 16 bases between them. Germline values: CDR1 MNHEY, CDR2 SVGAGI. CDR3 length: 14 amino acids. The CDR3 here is CASKEGAVLYEQYF. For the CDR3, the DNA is TGTGCCAGCAAGGAGGGAGCGGTTCTCTACGAGCAGTACTTC.

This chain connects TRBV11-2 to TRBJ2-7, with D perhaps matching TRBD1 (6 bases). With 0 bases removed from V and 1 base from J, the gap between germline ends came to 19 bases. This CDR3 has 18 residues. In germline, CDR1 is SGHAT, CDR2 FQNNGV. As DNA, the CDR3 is TGTGCCAGCAGCTTAGATCTCCAGGGGAGACTTCTATCCTACGAGCAGTACTTC. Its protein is CASSLDLQGRLLSYEQYF.

The CDR3 protein is CASSERGLGTEAFF. The CDR3 DNA reads TGTGCCAGCAGTGAGCGGGGGCTAGGGACTGAAGCTTTCTTT. The chain uses TRBV6-4 and TRBJ1-1; the D gene is possibly TRBD1 (6 bases). Germline CDR1 and CDR2: MRHNA and SNTAGT. V shed 3 bases and J shed 5 bases, with 13 bases lying between them. The CDR3 has 14 amino acids.

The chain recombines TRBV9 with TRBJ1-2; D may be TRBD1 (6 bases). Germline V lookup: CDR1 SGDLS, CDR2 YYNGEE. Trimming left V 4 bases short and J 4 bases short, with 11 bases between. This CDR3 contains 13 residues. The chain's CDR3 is CASSLQGSYGYTF. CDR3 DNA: TGTGCCAGCAGCCTACAGGGATCCTATGGCTACACCTTC. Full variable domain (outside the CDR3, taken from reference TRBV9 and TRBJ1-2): DSGVTQTPKHLITATGQRVTLRCSPRSGDLSVYWYQQSLDQGLQFLIQYYNGEERAKGNILERFSAQQFPDLHSELNLSSLELGDSALYFCASSLQGSYGYTFGSGTRLTVV.

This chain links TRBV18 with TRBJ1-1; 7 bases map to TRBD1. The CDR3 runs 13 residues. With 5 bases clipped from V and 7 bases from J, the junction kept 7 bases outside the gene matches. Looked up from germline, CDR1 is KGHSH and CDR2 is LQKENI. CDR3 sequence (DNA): TGTGCCAGCTCATTCCCGGGGACAGTTGAAGCTTTCTTT. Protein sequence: CASSFPGTVEAFF.